This T cell receptor (beta chain) was sequenced during a study of cytomegalovirus exposure and HLA in healthy donors. General study findings and limits: Evidence from a later analysis indicated that most CMV-associated TCR beta chains looked HLA-restricted. Most TCR sequences were seen very rarely across donors, but some public TCRs occurred in many. Further analysis was carried out later, and it showed several of the most significant clusters appearing linked to common viral pathogens.

The CDR3 extends over 16 amino acids. V lost 4 bases to trimming and J lost 4 bases; unmatched junction nucleotides: 6. The V gene's germline CDR1 is SGHRS and CDR2 YFSETQ. Use of 60 Vbeta and 13 Jbeta primers characterized the PCR. Sequenced by immunoSEQ multiplex PCR; TCRdb stores in-frame clones only, minus some. This repertoire shows more than 150,000 clones, 80% to 85% found once; its top ten account for around 1.5%. About this clone itself: Its antigen is not identified.

Sequenced sample: PBMCs. The clonotype was recovered from a man aged 45-60 years in good health and CMV-seronegative. The genes are TRBV5-1 and TRBJ2-1; 12 bases fit TRBD2. CDR3 region: CASSPEGLAGYNEQFF. In DNA, the CDR3 is TGCGCCAGCAGCCCCGAAGGACTAGCGGGGTACAATGAGCAGTTCTTC.